These 27 T cell receptor beta chains were all obtained from the same sample, sequenced in a study of beta chain features in type 1 diabetes. No antigens are known for them. Sequenced material consisted of expressed TCRB transcripts (all of the isolated RNA was reverse transcribed). Repertoires were generated with immunoSEQ multiplex PCR, while TCRdb's copy carries only in-frame clones and drops some. There are hundreds of thousands of clones in the sample; roughly 8.8% occur only once, and 1% lies in the top ten. Study-wide points: Among patients with Type 1 diabetes, TCRB CDR3s were moderately but significantly shorter in every one of the four CD4+ subsets.

The specimen sequenced was central memory CD4+ T cells from blood. The receptors were sampled from a man between 25 and 39 years old with type 1 diabetes.

The V gene is TRBV10-3, the J gene TRBJ1-1, with a possible D match to TRBD1 (5 bases). Germline V CDR1 and CDR2: ENHRY, SYGVKD. V was cut by 8 bases and J by 0 bases, with 16 bases left in between. The CDR3 runs to 15 residues. CDR3 in amino acids: CAISPGLSMNTEAFF. DNA of the CDR3: TGTGCCATCTCACCGGGACTGAGCATGAACACTGAAGCTTTCTTT.

There are a few counts of this clone. V usage is TRBV7-2 and J usage is TRBJ1-6, with a tentative D call TRBD1 (5 bases). The germline V gene encodes CDR1 SGHTA and CDR2 FQGNSA. CDR3 length: 13 residues. The ends were cut back, 3 bases at V and 10 bases at J, with 10 bases in the middle. The CDR3 DNA sequence: TGTGCCAGCAGCTTCGGGGCAACCTCACCCCTCCACTTT. Encoded protein: CASSFGATSPLHF.

The chain couples TRBV7-6 to TRBJ1-6, with a tentative D call TRBD1 (5 bases). Looked up from germline, CDR1 is SGHVS and CDR2 is FNYEAQ. The CDR3 covers 16 residues. Deletions cut 5 bases from V and 5 bases from J, with 16 bases between. CDR3 DNA: TGTGCCAGCAGCCTGGGGCCGGGGAGAAATAATTCACCCCTCCACTTT. Protein: CASSLGPGRNNSPLHF.

This clone was seen a few times. The chain joins TRBV10-3 to TRBJ2-3, with unresolved D. This CDR3 is built from 15 residues. The V gene's germline CDR1 is ENHRY and CDR2 SYGVKD. V was pared by 2 bases and J by 0 bases, with 9 bases between. The CDR3 protein is CAISEELGSTDTQYF. DNA for the CDR3: TGTGCCATCAGTGAGGAGCTCGGTAGCACAGATACGCAGTATTTT.

J is TRBJ1-1 and V is TRBV30, with D perhaps matching TRBD1 (5 bases). Germline loops: CDR1 GTSNPN, CDR2 SVGIG (reference sequence). This CDR3 is 12 amino acids long. Trimming shortened V by 1 base and J by 5 bases, and 8 bases separated the two germline ends. As DNA, the CDR3 is TGTGCCTGGAGTGGGCGGGGGACTGAAGCTTTCTTT. This translates into CAWSGRGTEAFF.

The V call is TRBV5-1, the J call TRBJ2-2, with 7 bases aligning to TRBD2. Germline V lookup: CDR1 SGHRS, CDR2 YFSETQ. CDR3 length: 16 residues. J was trimmed by 1 base and V by 1 base; bases with no gene match: 4. The CDR3 nucleotides read TGCGCCAGCAGCTTGCCCCCTAGCGGGAACACCGGGGAGCTGTTTTTT. Its protein product is CASSLPPSGNTGELFF.

The rearrangement joins TRBV4-3 to TRBJ2-7, with TRBD2 matching over 10 bases. The CDR3 is made up of 17 amino acids. Germline-derived CDR1 and CDR2 are LGHNA and YSLEER. V was clipped by 1 base and J by 2 bases; unmatched bases: 8. The CDR3: CASSQVLGGLATYEQYF. CDR3 bases: TGCGCCAGCAGCCAAGTTTTGGGGGGACTAGCGACCTACGAGCAGTACTTC.

The chain combines TRBV11-2 with TRBJ2-6; D tentatively fits TRBD1 or TRBD2 (5 bases each). The ends were cut back, 11 bases at V and 0 bases at J, with 17 bases in the middle. The germline CDR1 and CDR2 sequences are SGHAT and FQNNGV. The CDR3 spans 16 residues. Here the CDR3 reads CASGEGLFSGANVLTF. In DNA, the CDR3 is TGTGCCTCCGGAGAGGGGCTGTTCTCTGGGGCCAACGTCCTGACTTTC.

In this sample, this clone turned up a few times. V gene TRBV29-1 combines with J gene TRBJ1-1, with D uncertain. This CDR3 has 14 residues. V dropped 5 bases and J dropped 2 bases, with 15 bases sitting between them. Per germline, CDR1 SQVTM and CDR2 ANQGSEA. This CDR3 is CSVNWGPGNTEAFF. For the CDR3, the DNA is TGCAGCGTTAACTGGGGTCCGGGCAACACTGAAGCTTTCTTT.

The V call is TRBV7-9, the J call TRBJ2-2; D might be TRBD2 (5 bases). Germline V gene sequence: CDR1 SEHNR, CDR2 FQNEAQ (reference sequence). V was shortened by 5 bases and J by 3 bases, with 10 bases between the two germline ends. This CDR3 comprises 14 residues. The CDR3 is CASSVDGDTGELFF. The CDR3 DNA reads TGTGCCAGCAGCGTGGACGGGGACACCGGGGAGCTGTTTTTT.

This sequence joins TRBV9 and TRBJ1-1; D unresolved. The germline CDR1 and CDR2 sequences are SGDLS and YYNGEE. V lost 4 bases and J lost 0, with 10 bases in between. The CDR3 runs 14 residues. DNA for the CDR3: TGTGCCAGCAGCCCCACCGGGGTGAACACTGAAGCTTTCTTT. Amino acids: CASSPTGVNTEAFF.

This clone was recorded a few times. The rearrangement joins TRBV7-9 to TRBJ1-3, with D possibly being TRBD1 (6 bases). Trimming removed 5 bases from V and 9 bases from J, with 14 bases in between. This CDR3 has 13 amino acids. Looked up from germline, CDR1 is SEHNR and CDR2 is FQNEAQ (reference sequence). CDR3 residues: CASSRGASGTIYF. The CDR3 DNA follows: TGTGCCAGCAGCCGGGGGGCTTCCGGCACCATATATTTT.

This clone was counted a few times. V and J are TRBV30 and TRBJ2-7, with D possibly being TRBD2 (5 bases). With 4 bases removed from V and 2 bases from J, the gap between germline ends came to 15 bases. Germline values: CDR1 GTSNPN, CDR2 SVGIG (reference sequence). This CDR3 contains 14 residues. CDR3 protein: CAWTLTGKTYEQYF. Here the CDR3 DNA reads TGTGCCTGGACCCTGACGGGAAAAACCTACGAGCAGTACTTC.

The rearrangement links TRBV18 to TRBJ1-4, with unresolved D. Germline V lookup: CDR1 KGHSH, CDR2 LQKENI. V shed 2 bases and J shed 0 bases, with 4 bases lying between them. The CDR3 length is 14 residues. The CDR3 DNA follows: TGTGCCAGCTCACCAGGGGCAACTAATGAAAAACTGTTTTTT. Translation gives CASSPGATNEKLFF.

CDR3 amino acids: CASSLAGHRTEAFF. The CDR3 region has the DNA TGTGCCAGCAGCTTGGCCGGGCACCGCACTGAAGCTTTCTTT. This chain links TRBV5-6 with TRBJ1-1; D ambiguous. V dropped 0 bases and J dropped 4 bases, with 10 bases sitting between them. Germline CDR1 is SGHDT and CDR2 is YYEEEE. CDR3 length: 14 residues.

The chain uses TRBV18 and TRBJ2-1; a possible D gene is TRBD2 (6 bases). Trimming stripped 1 base from V and 8 bases from J, with 12 bases between. Germline V gene data show CDR1 as KGHSH and CDR2 as LQKENI. The CDR3 sequence is 14 residues long. Here the CDR3 DNA reads TGTGCCAGCTCACCACAGTCTGGAGGGGATGAGCAGTTCTTC. Protein: CASSPQSGGDEQFF.

This clone was counted a few times. One end of the junction is discordant with germline, which a read error may explain. The J gene is TRBJ2-1, the V gene TRBV7-2, with 9 positions matching TRBD1. CDR1 and CDR2 from the germline V gene are SGHTA and FQGNSA. The CDR3 contains 17 residues. CDR3 amino acids: CASSQDAGTGTYNEQFF. In DNA form, the CDR3 reads TGCGCCAGCAGCCAAGATGCGGGGACAGGGACCTACAATGAGCAGTTCTTC. Full variable domain (rest looked up from reference TRBV7-2 and TRBJ2-1): GAGVSQSPSNKVTEKGKDVELRCDPISGHTALYWYRQSLGQGLEFLIYFQGNSAPDKSGLPSDRFSAERTGGSVSTLTIQRTQQEDSAVYLCASSQDAGTGTYNEQFFGPGTRLTVL.

This chain uses TRBV7-9 with TRBJ1-5; 8 bases align to TRBD1. The CDR3 runs 15 residues. The germline V gene has CDR1 SEHNR and CDR2 FQNEAQ (reference sequence). Unmatched junction bases numbered 7, after V lost 5 bases and J lost 4 bases. CDR3 in amino acids: CASSRSGGENQPQHF. CDR3 in DNA: TGTGCCAGCAGCCGTTCAGGGGGCGAGAATCAGCCCCAGCATTTT. The full variable domain, completed using reference TRBV7-9 and TRBJ1-5, is DTGVSQNPRHKITKRGQNVTFRCDPISEHNRLYWYRQTLGQGPEFLTYFQNEAQLEKSRLLSDRFSAERPKGSFSTLEIQRTEQGDSAMYLCASSRSGGENQPQHFGDGTRLSIL.

The chain couples TRBV5-1 to TRBJ1-1; TRBD1 might be the D (6 bases). This CDR3 region has 14 residues. V was clipped by 2 bases and J by 4 bases, with 12 bases between them. Germline CDR1 is SGHRS and CDR2 is YFSETQ. CDR3 loop: CASSFEGEGTEAFF. The DNA of the CDR3 is TGCGCCAGCAGCTTTGAGGGGGAAGGCACTGAAGCTTTCTTT.

This clone was seen a few times. The chain carries TRBV7-9 and TRBJ2-5; 8 bases are shared with TRBD2. The CDR3 spans 16 residues. Losses at the gene ends were 5 bases for V and 2 bases for J; bases not matched to a gene: 10. Per the germline V gene, CDR1 is SEHNR and CDR2 is FQNEAQ (reference sequence). CDR3 in DNA: TGTGCCAGCAGCCCGCAAGCGGGGGCGGTTCAAGAGACCCAGTACTTC. Translation gives CASSPQAGAVQETQYF.

This clone came up many times. The chain recombines TRBV19 with TRBJ2-1; the match to TRBD1 covers 10 bases. With V trimmed by 6 bases and J by 6 bases, 8 bases remained unmatched. Germline assignment: CDR1 LNHDA and CDR2 SQIVND (reference sequence). CDR3 length equals 15 residues. In nucleotides, the CDR3 is TGTGCCAGTAGCACCGGGACAGGGGCTGTCAATGAGCAGTTCTTC. This translates into CASSTGTGAVNEQFF.

This clone was seen a handful of times. J is TRBJ1-1 and V is TRBV20-1; perhaps TRBD1 as D (5 bases). In germline, CDR1 is DFQATT, CDR2 SNEGSKA (reference sequence). V was clipped by 5 bases and J by 7 bases, with 11 bases between them. The CDR3 consists of 11 residues. The CDR3 DNA reads as TGCAGTGCTGCAGACAGCCGTGAAGCTTTCTTT. It codes for CSAADSREAFF.

This clone was seen a few times. DNA for the CDR3: TGTGCCAGCAGCTTCGCCGGACAGGGATCGAATTCACCCCTCCACTTT. Protein product: CASSFAGQGSNSPLHF. J is TRBJ1-6 and V is TRBV7-2; TRBD1 matches 8 bases. The germline gives CDR1 SGHTA, CDR2 FQGNSA. The CDR3 spans 16 residues. J gave up 7 bases and V 3 bases, and 8 bases lay outside the gene matches.

This clone has more than one count but fewer than ten. The gene calls are TRBV5-1 and TRBJ1-1; D call uncertain. Trimming took off 0 bases at V and 1 base at J, with 10 bases between the two ends. Germline CDR1 SGHRS, CDR2 YFSETQ. This CDR3 spans 15 amino acids. This CDR3 reads CASSLERSRNTEAFF. The CDR3 DNA follows: TGCGCCAGCAGCTTGGAACGGTCGCGGAACACTGAAGCTTTCTTT.

Here the CDR3 reads CASTAQGAIDIQYF. The CDR3 DNA reads TGTGCCAGTACCGCGCAGGGGGCTATAGACATTCAGTACTTC. The V call is TRBV19, the J call TRBJ2-4; 8 bases agree with TRBD1. The CDR3 loop spans 14 amino acids. Germline-derived CDR1 and CDR2 are LNHDA and SQIVND (reference sequence). V was pared by 7 bases and J by 8 bases, with 10 bases of the junction left unmatched.

This clone has just a few counts. The rearrangement joins TRBV5-1 to TRBJ2-3; D is perhaps TRBD1 or TRBD2 (5 bases each). The V end was cut by 7 bases, the J end by 0 bases, with 18 bases between. This CDR3 has 16 amino acids. CDR1 is SGHRS, CDR2 YFSETQ, per germline. The DNA for the CDR3 is TGCGCCAGCGGCCCCCGGGGACGAACTAGCACAGATACGCAGTATTTT. Translation: CASGPRGRTSTDTQYF.

This clone was found a few times. The chain recombines TRBV19 with TRBJ2-1; no reliable D call. Per the germline V gene, CDR1 is LNHDA and CDR2 is SQIVND (reference sequence). The CDR3 has 12 residues. With 11 bases removed from V and 3 bases from J, the gap between germline ends came to 11 bases. Here the CDR3 DNA reads TGTGCCTCAACCCCGGGCTACAATGAGCAGTTCTTC. It is translated as CASTPGYNEQFF.